The TCR beta chain under discussion was sequenced for a study of T cells in Graves' hyperthyroidism and ophthalmopathy. Ophthalmopathy patients had moderate-to-severe active disease, CAS ≥3, NOSPECS ≥4, and disease duration under 3 months. The germline V gene has CDR1 MNHNS and CDR2 SASEGT. The CDR3 runs 14 residues. TCR beta CDR3 region amplification was performed from RNA transcripts. A first-round RT-PCR of the TCR CDR3 used the HTBI primer set. A single record per CDR3 protein comes from TCRdb applying MiXCR to the multiplex PCR reads. Of 400,000 to 550,000 distinct CDR3 sequences in the sample, roughly a quarter were seen once. For this clonotype: A much larger clone is a single base away; this may be a read error.

Sequenced: blood. The V and J genes are TRBV6-1 and TRBJ2-2, with D perhaps assigned TRBD1 or TRBD2 (5 bases each). The TCR comes from a young woman with Graves' ophthalmopathy. CDR3 sequence: CASSDRADTGELCF. The CDR3 nucleotides read TGTGCCAGCAGTGACAGGGCGGACACCGGGGAGCTGTGTTTT.